What follows are 10 T cell receptor beta chains derived from one specimen sequenced in a study of response to subunit inactivated influenza vaccine. TCRdb itself ran the RT-PCR reads through MiXCR, one entry per CDR3 protein. This sample has about 650,000 distinct CDR3 sequences; roughly 15% occur once, and the top ten carry 7.6%. The material sequenced was PBMCs from blood, taken 14 to 15 days before vaccination. Every receptor here comes from a man between 50 and 59 years old who received an inactivated influenza vaccine.

There are many counts of this clonotype. This chain's CDR3 is CSANPGGELFF. For the CDR3, the DNA is TGCAGTGCTAACCCAGGCGGGGAGCTGTTTTTT. V usage is TRBV20-1 and J usage is TRBJ2-2; D is unresolved. Trimming took off 4 bases at V and 7 bases at J, with 7 bases between the two ends. CDR1 is DFQATT and CDR2 is SNEGSKA in the germline V gene (reference sequence). This CDR3 region has 11 residues.

This clonotype appeared a few times. This sequence joins TRBV6-5 and TRBJ1-4; no reliable D call. In germline, CDR1 is MNHEY, CDR2 SVGAGI. The CDR3 spans 14 residues. Trimming pared 0 bases from V and 4 bases from J, leaving 6 bases between. CDR3 coding DNA: TGTGCCAGCAGTTACTCGTCCCGTAATGAAAAACTGTTTTTT. The encoded protein is CASSYSSRNEKLFF.

This clonotype occurred a few times. The chain links TRBV6-1 to TRBJ2-2; no definite D call. Per the germline V gene, CDR1 is MNHNS and CDR2 is SASEGT. V lost 6 bases and J 1 base, leaving 12 bases between the germline ends. The CDR3 contains 15 residues. The CDR3 DNA is TGTGCCAGCAGGAAAGCTGGGTTGAACACCGGGGAGCTGTTTTTT. It is translated as CASRKAGLNTGELFF.

The chain's CDR3 is CASSLTVDRGTVNYGYTF. The CDR3, as DNA: TGTGCCAGCAGCCTTACGGTGGACAGGGGAACGGTTAACTATGGCTACACCTTC. The chain employs TRBV5-6 and TRBJ1-2; 9 bases map to TRBD1. Trimming cost V 4 bases and J 1 base; bases outside gene matches: 14. The CDR3 length is 18 residues. CDR1 and CDR2 (germline): SGHDT, YYEEEE.

This clonotype was detected only a few times. This sequence joins TRBV5-6 and TRBJ1-6; D unclear. V was clipped by 0 bases and J by 12 bases, with 16 bases between them. CDR3 length equals 15 residues. Germline V CDR1 and CDR2: SGHDT, YYEEEE. Here the CDR3 reads CASSLAATSVEPLHF. CDR3 sequence (DNA): TGTGCCAGCAGCTTGGCCGCAACGTCAGTTGAACCCCTCCACTTT.

This clonotype has only a few counts. The chain combines TRBV4-1 with TRBJ2-1; the D is unclear. Trimming left V 0 bases short and J 2 bases short, with 11 bases between. This CDR3 has 16 residues. Germline values: CDR1 MGHRA, CDR2 YSYEKL. This chain's CDR3 is CASSQDNQEPYNEQFF. DNA for the CDR3: TGCGCCAGCAGCCAAGATAATCAGGAACCCTACAATGAGCAGTTCTTC.

This chain links TRBV19 with TRBJ2-1; D is uncertain. CDR3 length: 15 amino acids. V lost 1 base and J lost 4, with 11 bases in between. Germline V gives CDR1 LNHDA, CDR2 SQIVND (reference sequence). In nucleotides, the CDR3 is TGTGCCAGTAGTATAGGCAGGAACTCTTACAATGAGCAGTTCTTC. Amino acid sequence: CASSIGRNSYNEQFF.

This clonotype was observed a handful of times. The chain uses TRBV18 and TRBJ2-5; unclear D gene. Germline CDR1 reads KGHSH; CDR2 reads LQKENI. V lost 3 bases to trimming and J lost 1 base, with 9 bases between them. The CDR3 covers 14 residues. The CDR3 region has the DNA TGTGCCAGCTCACCTCGCAGAATCCAAGAGACCCAGTACTTC. Translating it yields CASSPRRIQETQYF. The full variable domain, its missing parts supplied by reference TRBV18 and TRBJ2-5, is NAGVMQNPRHLVRRRGQEARLRCSPMKGHSHVYWYRQLPEEGLKFMVYLQKENIIDESGMPKERFSAEFPKEGPSILRIQQVVRGDSAAYFCASSPRRIQETQYFGPGTRLLVL.

This clonotype was seen only a few times. This chain joins TRBV11-2 and TRBJ2-3; 7 bases are a match to TRBD2. The CDR3 contains 14 residues. Germline V gene lookup returns CDR1 SGHAT and CDR2 FQNNGV. The junction had 4 bases not matched to a gene; V was cut back by 3 bases and J by 4 bases. The CDR3 DNA reads TGTGCCAGCAGCTTTTTCCGGGAGGCAGATACGCAGTATTTT. Encoded protein: CASSFFREADTQYF.

In its sample, this clonotype was seen a few times. The rearrangement links TRBV30 to TRBJ1-1; no firm D call. Trimming took 3 bases from V and 5 from J, leaving 10 bases between them. This CDR3 comprises 12 residues. Germline assignment: CDR1 GTSNPN and CDR2 SVGIG (reference sequence). The CDR3 protein is CAWRFQRTEAFF. CDR3 DNA: TGTGCCTGGAGGTTCCAGCGGACTGAAGCTTTCTTT.